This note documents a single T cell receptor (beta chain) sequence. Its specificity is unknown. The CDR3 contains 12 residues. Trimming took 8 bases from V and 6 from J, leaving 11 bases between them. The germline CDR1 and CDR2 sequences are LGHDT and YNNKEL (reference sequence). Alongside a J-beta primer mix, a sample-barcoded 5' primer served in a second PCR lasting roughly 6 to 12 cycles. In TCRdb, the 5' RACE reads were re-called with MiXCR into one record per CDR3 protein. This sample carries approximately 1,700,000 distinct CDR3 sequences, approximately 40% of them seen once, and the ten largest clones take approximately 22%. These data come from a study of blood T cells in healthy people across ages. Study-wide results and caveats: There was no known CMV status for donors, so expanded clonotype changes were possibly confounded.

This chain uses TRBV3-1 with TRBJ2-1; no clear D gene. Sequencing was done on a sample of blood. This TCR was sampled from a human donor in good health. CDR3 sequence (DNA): TGTGCCAGCCACAGTAGAGGCAATGAGCAGTTCTTC. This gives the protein CASHSRGNEQFF.